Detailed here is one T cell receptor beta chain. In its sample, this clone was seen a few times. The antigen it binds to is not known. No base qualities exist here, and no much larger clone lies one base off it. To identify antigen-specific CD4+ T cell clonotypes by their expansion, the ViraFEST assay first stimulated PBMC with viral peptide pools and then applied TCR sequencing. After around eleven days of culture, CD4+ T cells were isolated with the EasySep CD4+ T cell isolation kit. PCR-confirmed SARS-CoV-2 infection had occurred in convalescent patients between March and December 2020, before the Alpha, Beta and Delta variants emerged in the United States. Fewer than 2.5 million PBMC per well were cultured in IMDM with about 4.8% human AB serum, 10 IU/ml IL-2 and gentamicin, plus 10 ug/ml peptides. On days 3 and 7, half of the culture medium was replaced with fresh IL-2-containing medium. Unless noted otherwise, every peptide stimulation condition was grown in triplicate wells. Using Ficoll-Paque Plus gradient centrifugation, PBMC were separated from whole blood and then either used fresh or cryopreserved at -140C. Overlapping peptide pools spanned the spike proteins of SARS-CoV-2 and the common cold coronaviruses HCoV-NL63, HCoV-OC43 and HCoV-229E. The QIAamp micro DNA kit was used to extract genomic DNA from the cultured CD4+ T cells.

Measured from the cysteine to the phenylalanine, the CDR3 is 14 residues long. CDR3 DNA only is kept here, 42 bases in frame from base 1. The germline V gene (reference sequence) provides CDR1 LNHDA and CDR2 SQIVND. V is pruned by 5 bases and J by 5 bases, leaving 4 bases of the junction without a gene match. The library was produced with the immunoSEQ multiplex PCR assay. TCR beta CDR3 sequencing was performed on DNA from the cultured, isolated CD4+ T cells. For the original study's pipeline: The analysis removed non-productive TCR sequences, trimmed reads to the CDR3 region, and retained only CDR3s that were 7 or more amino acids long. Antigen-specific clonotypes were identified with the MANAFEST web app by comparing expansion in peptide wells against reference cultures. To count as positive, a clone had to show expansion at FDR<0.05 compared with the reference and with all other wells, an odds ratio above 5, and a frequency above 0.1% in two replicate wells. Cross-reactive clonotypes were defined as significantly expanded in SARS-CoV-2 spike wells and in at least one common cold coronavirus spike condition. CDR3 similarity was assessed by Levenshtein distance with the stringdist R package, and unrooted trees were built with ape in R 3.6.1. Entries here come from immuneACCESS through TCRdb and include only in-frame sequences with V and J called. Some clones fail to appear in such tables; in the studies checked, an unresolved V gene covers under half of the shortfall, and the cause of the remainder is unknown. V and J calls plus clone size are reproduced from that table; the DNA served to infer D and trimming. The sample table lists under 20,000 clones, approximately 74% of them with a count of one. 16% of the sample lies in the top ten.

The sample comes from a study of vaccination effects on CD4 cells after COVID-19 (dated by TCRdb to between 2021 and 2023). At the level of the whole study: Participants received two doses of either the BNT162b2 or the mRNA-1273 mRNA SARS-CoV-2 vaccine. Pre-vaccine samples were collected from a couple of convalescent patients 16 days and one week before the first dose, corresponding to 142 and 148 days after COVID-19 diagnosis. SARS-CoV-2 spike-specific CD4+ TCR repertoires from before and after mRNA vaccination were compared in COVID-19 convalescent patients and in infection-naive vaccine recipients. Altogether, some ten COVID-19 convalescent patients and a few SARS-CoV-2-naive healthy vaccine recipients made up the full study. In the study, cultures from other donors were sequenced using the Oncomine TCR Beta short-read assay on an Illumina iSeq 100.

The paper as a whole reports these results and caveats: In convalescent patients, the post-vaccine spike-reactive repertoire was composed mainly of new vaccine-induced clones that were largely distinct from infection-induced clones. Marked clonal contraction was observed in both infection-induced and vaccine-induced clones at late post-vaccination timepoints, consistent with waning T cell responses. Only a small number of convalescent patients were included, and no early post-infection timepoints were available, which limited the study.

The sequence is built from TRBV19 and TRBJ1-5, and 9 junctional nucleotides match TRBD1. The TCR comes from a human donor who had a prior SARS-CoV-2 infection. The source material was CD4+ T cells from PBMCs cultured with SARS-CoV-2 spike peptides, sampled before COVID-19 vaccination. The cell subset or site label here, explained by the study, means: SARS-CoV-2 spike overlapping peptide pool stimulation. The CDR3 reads CASSERQGDQPQHF. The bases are TGTGCCAGTAGTGAACGACAGGGGGATCAGCCCCAGCATTTT.